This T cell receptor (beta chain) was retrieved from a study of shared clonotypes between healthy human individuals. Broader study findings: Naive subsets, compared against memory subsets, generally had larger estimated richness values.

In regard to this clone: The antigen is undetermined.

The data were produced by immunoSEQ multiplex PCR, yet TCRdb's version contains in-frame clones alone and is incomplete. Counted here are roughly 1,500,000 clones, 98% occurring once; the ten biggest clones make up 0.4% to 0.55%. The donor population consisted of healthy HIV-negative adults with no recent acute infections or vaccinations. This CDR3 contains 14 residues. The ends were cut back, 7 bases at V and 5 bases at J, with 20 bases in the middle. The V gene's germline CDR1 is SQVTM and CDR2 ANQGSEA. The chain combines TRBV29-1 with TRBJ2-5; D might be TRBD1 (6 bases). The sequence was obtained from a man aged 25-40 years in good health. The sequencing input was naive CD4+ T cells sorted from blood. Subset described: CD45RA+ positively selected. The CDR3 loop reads CSGTYAGGLETQYF. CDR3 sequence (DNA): TGCAGCGGGACCTATGCTGGGGGCCTCGAGACCCAGTACTTC.